This T cell receptor (beta chain) derives from a study of T cell clones after liver transplantation. As for this clone: Its cognate antigen is unknown.

Whole-study results and caveats: A significant post-transplant drop in circulating graft-donor-reactive CD4 TCRbeta sequences occurred in most of the 8 subjects. Low donor cell numbers restricted donor-reactive repertoire measurement in a couple of subjects.

CDR1 and CDR2 (germline): SGHAT, FQNNGV. Trimming removed 7 bases from V and 3 bases from J, with 7 bases in between. CDR3 size: 11 residues. The method was immunoSEQ multiplex PCR; TCRdb's version includes in-frame clones alone and lacks a portion of them. The sample holds 40,000 to 65,000 clones, roughly 83% seen once. The gene calls are TRBV11-2 and TRBJ2-7, with no clear D. Here the sequenced sample was CD4+ T cells from blood, taken before liver transplant. The TCR sequence derives from a human donor who received a liver transplant. This chain's CDR3 is CASTKGYEQYF. The CDR3 region has the DNA TGTGCCAGCACCAAGGGCTACGAGCAGTACTTC.